The present TCR beta chain was sequenced within a study of cytomegalovirus exposure and HLA in healthy donors. Looking at the study overall: About 84% of 300 to 450 genotyped donors fell in the Caucasian-associated ancestry cluster.

PCR was performed using 60 Vbeta and 13 Jbeta primers. TCRdb's copy holds only in-frame clones and misses some; the assay was immunoSEQ multiplex PCR. Among approximately 200,000 clones listed, around 79% were seen once. Per germline, CDR1 SGHDT and CDR2 YYEEEE. After removal of 4 bases from V and 0 bases from J, the junction contained 4 bases not matched to a gene. The CDR3 runs 15 residues. This TCR was sampled from a girl aged 10 to 17 in good health and CMV-seropositive. Source material: PBMCs. The chain carries TRBV5-6 and TRBJ1-5; 7 positions agree with TRBD1. The CDR3 sequence: CASSETGVSNQPQHF. In DNA, the CDR3 is TGTGCCAGCAGCGAAACAGGGGTTAGCAATCAGCCCCAGCATTTT.